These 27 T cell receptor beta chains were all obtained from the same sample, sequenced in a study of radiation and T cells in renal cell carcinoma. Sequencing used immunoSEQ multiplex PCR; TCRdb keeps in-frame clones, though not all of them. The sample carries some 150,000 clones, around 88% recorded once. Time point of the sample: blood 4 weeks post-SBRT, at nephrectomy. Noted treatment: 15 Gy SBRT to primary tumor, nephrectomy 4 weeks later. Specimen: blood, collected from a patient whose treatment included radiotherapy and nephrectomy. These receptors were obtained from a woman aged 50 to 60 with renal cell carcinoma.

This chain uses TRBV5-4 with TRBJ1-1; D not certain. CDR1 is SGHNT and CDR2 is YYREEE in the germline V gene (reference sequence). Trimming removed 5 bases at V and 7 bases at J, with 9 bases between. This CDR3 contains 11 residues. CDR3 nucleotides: TGTGCCAGCAGATTCGGGAGTGAAGCTTTCTTT. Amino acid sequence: CASRFGSEAFF.

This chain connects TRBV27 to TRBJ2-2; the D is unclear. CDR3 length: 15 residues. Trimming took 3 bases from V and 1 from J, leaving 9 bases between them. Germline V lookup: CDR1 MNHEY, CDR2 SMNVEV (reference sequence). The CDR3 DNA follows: TGTGCCAGCAGTTTCCGGGCCAGGAACACCGGGGAGCTGTTTTTT. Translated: CASSFRARNTGELFF.

Written as DNA, the CDR3 is TGTGCCAGCAGTTTAATGGGCAGGGGGAGAGCTGGAAACACCATATATTTT. Translation: CASSLMGRGRAGNTIYF. The gene calls are TRBV27 and TRBJ1-3, with 7 bases fitting TRBD1. Looked up from germline, CDR1 is MNHEY and CDR2 is SMNVEV (reference sequence). The junction had 9 bases not matched to a gene; V was cut back by 2 bases and J by 2 bases. CDR3 length: 17 residues.

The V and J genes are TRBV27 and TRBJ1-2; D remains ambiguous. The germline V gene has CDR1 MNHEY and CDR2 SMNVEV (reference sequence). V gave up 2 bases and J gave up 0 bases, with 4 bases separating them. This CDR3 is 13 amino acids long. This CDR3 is CASSLGPNYGYTF. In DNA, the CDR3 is TGTGCCAGCAGTTTAGGTCCTAACTATGGCTACACCTTC.

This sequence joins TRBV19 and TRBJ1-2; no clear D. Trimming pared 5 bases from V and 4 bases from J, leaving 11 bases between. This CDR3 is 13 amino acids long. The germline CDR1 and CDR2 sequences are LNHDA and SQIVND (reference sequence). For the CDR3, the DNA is TGTGCCAGTAGTCTCGACGTGGGCTATGGCTACACCTTC. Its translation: CASSLDVGYGYTF.

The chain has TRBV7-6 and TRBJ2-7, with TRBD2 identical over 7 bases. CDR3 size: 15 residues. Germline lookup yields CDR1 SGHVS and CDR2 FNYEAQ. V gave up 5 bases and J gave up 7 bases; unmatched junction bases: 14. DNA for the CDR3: TGTGCCAGCAGCCGCCGGGCTAGCGGCCCTCGGGAGCAGTACTTC. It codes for CASSRRASGPREQYF.

The CDR3 region has the DNA TGTGCCAGCAGTCGAAAACCTAATTTGAACACCGGGGAGCTGTTTTTT. Amino acid sequence: CASSRKPNLNTGELFF. The genes are TRBV7-2 and TRBJ2-2; D is uncertain. Germline loops: CDR1 SGHTA, CDR2 FQGNSA. The CDR3 has 16 amino acids. The V end lost 6 bases, the J end lost 1 base, and 15 bases lay between the germline ends.

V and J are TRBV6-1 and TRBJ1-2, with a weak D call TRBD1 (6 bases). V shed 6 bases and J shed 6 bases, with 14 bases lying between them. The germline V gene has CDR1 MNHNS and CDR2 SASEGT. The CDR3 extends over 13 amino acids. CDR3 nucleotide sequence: TGTGCCAGCAGGAAGGACAGAGAGGATGGCTACACCTTC. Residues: CASRKDREDGYTF.

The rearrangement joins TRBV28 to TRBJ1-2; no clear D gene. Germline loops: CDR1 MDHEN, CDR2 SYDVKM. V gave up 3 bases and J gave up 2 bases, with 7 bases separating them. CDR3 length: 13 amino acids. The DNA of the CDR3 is TGTGCCAGCAGTTTGAACCTCAACTATGGCTACACCTTC. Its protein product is CASSLNLNYGYTF.

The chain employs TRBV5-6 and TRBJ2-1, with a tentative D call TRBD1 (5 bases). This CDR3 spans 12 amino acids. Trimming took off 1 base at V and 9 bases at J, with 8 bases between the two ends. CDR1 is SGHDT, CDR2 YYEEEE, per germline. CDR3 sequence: CASSLTGGEQFF. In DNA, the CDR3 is TGTGCCAGCAGCTTGACAGGTGGTGAGCAGTTCTTC. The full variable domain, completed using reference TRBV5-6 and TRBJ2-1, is DAGVTQSPTHLIKTRGQQVTLRCSPKSGHDTVSWYQQALGQGPQFIFQYYEEEERQRGNFPDRFSGHQFPNYSSELNVNALLLGDSALYLCASSLTGGEQFFGPGTRLTVL.

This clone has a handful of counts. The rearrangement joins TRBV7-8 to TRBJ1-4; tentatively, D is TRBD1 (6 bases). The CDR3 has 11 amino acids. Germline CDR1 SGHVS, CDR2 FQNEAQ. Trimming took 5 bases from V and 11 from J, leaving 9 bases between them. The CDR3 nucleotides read TGTGCCAGCAGCCAGGGGCAGAAACTGTTTTTT. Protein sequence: CASSQGQKLFF.

DNA of the CDR3: TGTGCCAGCAGTGAGCCGGGACAGGGGAACTATGGCTACACCTTC. Its protein product is CASSEPGQGNYGYTF. The chain recombines TRBV6-1 with TRBJ1-2; 10 positions match TRBD1. After removal of 3 bases from V and 2 bases from J, the junction contained 3 bases not matched to a gene. CDR1 MNHNS and CDR2 SASEGT come from the germline V gene. CDR3 length: 15 amino acids.

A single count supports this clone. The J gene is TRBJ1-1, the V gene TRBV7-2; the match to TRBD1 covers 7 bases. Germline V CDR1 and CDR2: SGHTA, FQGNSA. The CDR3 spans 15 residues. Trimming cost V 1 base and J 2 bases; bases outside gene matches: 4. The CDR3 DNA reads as TGTGCCAGCAGCTTAGGAGGGGGCCCTAACACTGAAGCTTTCTTT. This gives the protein CASSLGGGPNTEAFF.

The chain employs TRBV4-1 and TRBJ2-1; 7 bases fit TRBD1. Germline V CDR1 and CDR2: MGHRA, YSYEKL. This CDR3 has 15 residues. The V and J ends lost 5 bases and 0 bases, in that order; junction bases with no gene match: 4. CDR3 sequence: CASSGTGDSYNEQFF. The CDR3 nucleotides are TGCGCCAGCAGCGGAACAGGGGACTCCTACAATGAGCAGTTCTTC.

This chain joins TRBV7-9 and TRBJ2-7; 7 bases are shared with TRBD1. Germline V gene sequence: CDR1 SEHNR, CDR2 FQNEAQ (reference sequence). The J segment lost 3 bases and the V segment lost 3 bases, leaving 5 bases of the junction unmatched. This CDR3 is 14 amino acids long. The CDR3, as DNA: TGTGCCAGCAGCTTGGGGACAGTTGGCTACGAGCAGTACTTC. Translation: CASSLGTVGYEQYF. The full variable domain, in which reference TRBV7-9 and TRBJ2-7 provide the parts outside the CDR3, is DTGVSQNPRHKITKRGQNVTFRCDPISEHNRLYWYRQTLGQGPEFLTYFQNEAQLEKSRLLSDRFSAERPKGSFSTLEIQRTEQGDSAMYLCASSLGTVGYEQYFGPGTRLTVT.

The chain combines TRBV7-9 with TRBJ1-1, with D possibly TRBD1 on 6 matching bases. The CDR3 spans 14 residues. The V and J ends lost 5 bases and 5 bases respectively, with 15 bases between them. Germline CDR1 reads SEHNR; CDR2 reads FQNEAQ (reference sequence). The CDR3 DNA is TGTGCCAGCAGCCCGCTCAGGGGCGCTACTGAAGCTTTCTTT. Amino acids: CASSPLRGATEAFF.

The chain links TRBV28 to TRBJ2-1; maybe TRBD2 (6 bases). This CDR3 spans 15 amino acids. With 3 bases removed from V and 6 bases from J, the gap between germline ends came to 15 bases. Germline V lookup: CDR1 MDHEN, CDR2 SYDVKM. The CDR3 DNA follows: TGTGCCAGCAGTTTCGGGGGAAGAGTCGTCAATGAGCAGTTCTTC. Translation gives CASSFGGRVVNEQFF.

For the CDR3, the DNA is TGTGCCAGCAGCTTAGCCGGGACTAGCGGGGGGGCTGGTTGGGAGCAGTTCTTC. This gives the protein CASSLAGTSGGAGWEQFF. The V call is TRBV7-2, the J call TRBJ2-1; 16 bases are shared with TRBD2. The CDR3 spans 18 residues. V was clipped by 0 bases and J by 10 bases; unmatched bases: 9. CDR1 and CDR2 from the germline V gene are SGHTA and FQGNSA.

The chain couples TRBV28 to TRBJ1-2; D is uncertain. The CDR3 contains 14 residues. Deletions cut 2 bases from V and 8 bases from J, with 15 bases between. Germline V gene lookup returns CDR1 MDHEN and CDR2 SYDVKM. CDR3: CASSLGLAVQGYTF. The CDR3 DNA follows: TGTGCCAGCAGTTTAGGGCTGGCGGTACAGGGCTACACCTTC.

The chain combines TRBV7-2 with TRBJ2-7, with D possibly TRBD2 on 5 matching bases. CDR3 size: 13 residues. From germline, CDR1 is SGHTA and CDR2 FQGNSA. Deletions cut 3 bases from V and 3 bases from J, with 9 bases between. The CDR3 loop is CASSFTEDYEQYF. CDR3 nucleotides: TGTGCCAGCAGCTTTACGGAGGACTACGAGCAGTACTTC.

The CDR3 protein is CAGQTHEDEKLFF. In DNA form, the CDR3 reads TGTGCCGGGCAGACCCACGAGGACGAAAAACTGTTTTTT. V is TRBV25-1 and J is TRBJ1-4; D remains ambiguous. Trimming pared 11 bases from V and 8 bases from J, leaving 18 bases between. This CDR3 is 13 amino acids long. Germline V gene sequence: CDR1 MGHDK, CDR2 SYGVNS.

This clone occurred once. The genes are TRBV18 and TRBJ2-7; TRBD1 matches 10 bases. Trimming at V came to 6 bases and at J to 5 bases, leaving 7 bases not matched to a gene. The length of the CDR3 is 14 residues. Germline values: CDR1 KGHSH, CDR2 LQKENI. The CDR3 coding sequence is TGTGCCAGCTCCCCCGGGACAGGGGTCCACGAGCAGTACTTC. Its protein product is CASSPGTGVHEQYF.

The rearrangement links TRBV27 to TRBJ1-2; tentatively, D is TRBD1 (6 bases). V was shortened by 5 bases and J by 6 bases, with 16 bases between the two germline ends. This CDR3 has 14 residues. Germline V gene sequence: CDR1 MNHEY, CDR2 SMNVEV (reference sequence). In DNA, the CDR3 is TGTGCCAGCAGTCCACACAGGGCAAGCCATGGCTACACCTTC. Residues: CASSPHRASHGYTF.

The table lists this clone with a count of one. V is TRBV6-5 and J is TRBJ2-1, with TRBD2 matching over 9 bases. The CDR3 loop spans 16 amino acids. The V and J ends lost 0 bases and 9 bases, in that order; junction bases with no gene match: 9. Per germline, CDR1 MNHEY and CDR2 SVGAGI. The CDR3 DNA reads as TGTGCCAGCAGTTACTCGGCCGCTAGCGGGGACGGTGAGCAGTTCTTC. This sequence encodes CASSYSAASGDGEQFF.

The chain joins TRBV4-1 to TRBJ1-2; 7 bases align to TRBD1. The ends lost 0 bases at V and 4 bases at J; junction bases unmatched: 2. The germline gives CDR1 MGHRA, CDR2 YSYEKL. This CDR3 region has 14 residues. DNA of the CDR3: TGCGCCAGCAGCCAAGAACAGGGGCCCTATGGCTACACCTTC. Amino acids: CASSQEQGPYGYTF.

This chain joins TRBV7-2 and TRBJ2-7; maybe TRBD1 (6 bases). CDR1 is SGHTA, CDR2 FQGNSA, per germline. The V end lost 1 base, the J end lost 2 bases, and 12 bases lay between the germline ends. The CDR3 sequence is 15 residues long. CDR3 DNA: TGTGCCAGCAGCTTAGAAGGGACACTAACCTACGAGCAGTACTTC. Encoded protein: CASSLEGTLTYEQYF.

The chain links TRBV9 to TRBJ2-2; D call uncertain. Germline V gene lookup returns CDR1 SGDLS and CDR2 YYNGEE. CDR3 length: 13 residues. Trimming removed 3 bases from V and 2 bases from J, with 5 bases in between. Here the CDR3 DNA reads TGTGCCAGCAGCGCGGTCAACACCGGGGAGCTGTTTTTT. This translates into CASSAVNTGELFF. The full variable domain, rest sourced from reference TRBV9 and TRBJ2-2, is DSGVTQTPKHLITATGQRVTLRCSPRSGDLSVYWYQQSLDQGLQFLIQYYNGEERAKGNILERFSAQQFPDLHSELNLSSLELGDSALYFCASSAVNTGELFFGEGSRLTVL.